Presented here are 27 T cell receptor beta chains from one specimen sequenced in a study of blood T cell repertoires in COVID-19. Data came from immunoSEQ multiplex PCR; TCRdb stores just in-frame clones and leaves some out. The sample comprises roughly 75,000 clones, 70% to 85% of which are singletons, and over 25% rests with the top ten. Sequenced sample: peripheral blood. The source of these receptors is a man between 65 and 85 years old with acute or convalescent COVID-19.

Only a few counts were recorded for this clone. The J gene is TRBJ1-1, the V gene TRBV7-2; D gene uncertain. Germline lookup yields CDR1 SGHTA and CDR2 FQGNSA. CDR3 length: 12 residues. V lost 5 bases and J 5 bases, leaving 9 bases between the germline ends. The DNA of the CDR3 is TGTGCCAGCAGCCTTCTACGTACTGAAGCTTTCTTT. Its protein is CASSLLRTEAFF.

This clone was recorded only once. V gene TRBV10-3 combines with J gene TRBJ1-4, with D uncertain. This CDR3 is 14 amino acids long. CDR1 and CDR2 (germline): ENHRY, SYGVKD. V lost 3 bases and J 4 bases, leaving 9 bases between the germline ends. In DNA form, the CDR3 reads TGTGCCATCAGTGATGCGGCGGTTAATGAAAAACTGTTTTTT. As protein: CAISDAAVNEKLFF.

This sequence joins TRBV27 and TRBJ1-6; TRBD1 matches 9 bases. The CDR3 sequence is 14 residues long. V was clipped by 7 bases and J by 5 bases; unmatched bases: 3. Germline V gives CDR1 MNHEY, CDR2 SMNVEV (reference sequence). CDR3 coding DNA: TGTGCCAGCACCCGGGACAGGGATAATTCACCCCTCCACTTT. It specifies CASTRDRDNSPLHF.

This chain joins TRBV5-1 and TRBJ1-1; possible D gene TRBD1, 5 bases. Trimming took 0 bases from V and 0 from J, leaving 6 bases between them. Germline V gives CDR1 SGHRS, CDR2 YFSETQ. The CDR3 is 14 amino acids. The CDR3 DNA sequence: TGCGCCAGCAGCTTGGGACAGATGAACACTGAAGCTTTCTTT. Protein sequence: CASSLGQMNTEAFF.

The CDR3, as DNA: TGTGCCAGCAGCTCGGGGGTCGGGGAGCTGTTTTTT. Its protein product is CASSSGVGELFF. The chain uses TRBV28 and TRBJ2-2, with TRBD2 as a possible D gene (6 bases). The CDR3 has 12 residues. The V gene lost 6 bases and the J gene lost 7 bases, with 9 bases spanning the gap. The germline CDR1 and CDR2 sequences are MDHEN and SYDVKM.

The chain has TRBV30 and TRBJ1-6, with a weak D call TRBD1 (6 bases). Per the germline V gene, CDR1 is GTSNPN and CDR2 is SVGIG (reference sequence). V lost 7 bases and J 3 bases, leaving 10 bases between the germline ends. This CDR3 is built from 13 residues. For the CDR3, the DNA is TGTGCCTTAAGGACAGACTATAATTCACCCCTCCACTTT. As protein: CALRTDYNSPLHF.

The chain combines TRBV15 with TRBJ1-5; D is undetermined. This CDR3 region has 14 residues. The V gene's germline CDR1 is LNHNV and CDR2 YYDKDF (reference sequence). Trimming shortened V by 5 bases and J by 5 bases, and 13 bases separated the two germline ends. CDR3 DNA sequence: TGTGCCACCAGCCTTCGGTCCAGCGATCAGCCCCAGCATTTT. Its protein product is CATSLRSSDQPQHF.

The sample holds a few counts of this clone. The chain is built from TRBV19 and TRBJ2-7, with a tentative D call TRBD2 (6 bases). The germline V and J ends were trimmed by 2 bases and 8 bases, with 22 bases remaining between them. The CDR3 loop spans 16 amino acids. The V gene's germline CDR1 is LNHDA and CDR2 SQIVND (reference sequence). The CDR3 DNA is TGTGCCAGTAGTATAATACCCTCTGGCGGGGCATCTAAGCAGTACTTC. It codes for CASSIIPSGGASKQYF.

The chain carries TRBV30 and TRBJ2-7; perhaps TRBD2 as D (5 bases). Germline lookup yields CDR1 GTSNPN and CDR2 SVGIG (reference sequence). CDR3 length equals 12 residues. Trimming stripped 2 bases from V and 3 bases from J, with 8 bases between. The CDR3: CAWSRDLYEQYF. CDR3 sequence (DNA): TGTGCCTGGAGTCGGGATCTCTACGAGCAGTACTTC.

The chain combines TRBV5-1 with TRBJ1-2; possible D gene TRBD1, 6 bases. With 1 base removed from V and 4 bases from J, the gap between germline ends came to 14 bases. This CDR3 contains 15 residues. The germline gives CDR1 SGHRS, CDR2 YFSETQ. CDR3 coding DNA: TGCGCCAGCAGCTTGAATCGCGGGGGCTTCTATGGCTACACCTTC. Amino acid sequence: CASSLNRGGFYGYTF.

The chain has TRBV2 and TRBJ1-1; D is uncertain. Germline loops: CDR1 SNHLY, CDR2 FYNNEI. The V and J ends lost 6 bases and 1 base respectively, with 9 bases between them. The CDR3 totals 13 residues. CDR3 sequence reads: CASRKGENTEAFF. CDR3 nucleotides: TGTGCCAGCAGGAAAGGAGAGAACACTGAAGCTTTCTTT.

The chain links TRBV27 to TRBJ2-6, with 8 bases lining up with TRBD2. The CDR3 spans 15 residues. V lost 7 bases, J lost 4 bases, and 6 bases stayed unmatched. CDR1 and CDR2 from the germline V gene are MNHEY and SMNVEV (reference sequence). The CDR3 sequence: CASNPGGAGANVLTF. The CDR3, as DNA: TGTGCCAGCAACCCGGGGGGGGCAGGGGCCAACGTCCTGACTTTC.

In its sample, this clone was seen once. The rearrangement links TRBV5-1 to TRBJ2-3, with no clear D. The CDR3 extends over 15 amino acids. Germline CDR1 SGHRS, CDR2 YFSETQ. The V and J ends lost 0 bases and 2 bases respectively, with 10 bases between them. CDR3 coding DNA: TGCGCCAGCAGCTTGGATGGTTCAGACACAGATACGCAGTATTTT. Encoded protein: CASSLDGSDTDTQYF.

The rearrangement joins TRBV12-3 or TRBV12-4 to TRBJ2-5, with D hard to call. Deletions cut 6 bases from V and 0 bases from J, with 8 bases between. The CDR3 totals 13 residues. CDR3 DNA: TGTGCCAGCAGATCCGACTACCAAGAGACCCAGTACTTC. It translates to CASRSDYQETQYF.

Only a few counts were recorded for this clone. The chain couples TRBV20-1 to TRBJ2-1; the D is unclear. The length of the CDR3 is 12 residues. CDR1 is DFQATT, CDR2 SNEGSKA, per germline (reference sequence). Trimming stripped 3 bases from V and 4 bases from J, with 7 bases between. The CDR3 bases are TGCAGTGCTAGTCAACTTTACAATGAGCAGTTCTTC. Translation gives CSASQLYNEQFF.

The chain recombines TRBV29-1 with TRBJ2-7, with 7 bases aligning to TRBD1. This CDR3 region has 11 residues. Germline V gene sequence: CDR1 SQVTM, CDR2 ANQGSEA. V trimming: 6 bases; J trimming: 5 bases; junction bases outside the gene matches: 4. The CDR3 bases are TGCAGCGTCGTCACAGGGGACGAGCAGTACTTC. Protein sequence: CSVVTGDEQYF.

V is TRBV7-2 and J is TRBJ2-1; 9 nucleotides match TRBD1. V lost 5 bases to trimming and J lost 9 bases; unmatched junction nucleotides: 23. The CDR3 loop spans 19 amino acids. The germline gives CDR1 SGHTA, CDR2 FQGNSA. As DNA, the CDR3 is TGTGCCAGCAGCCGGAGGGCGACAGGGGGGCCTAAGGAAAATATTGAGCAGTTCTTC. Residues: CASSRRATGGPKENIEQFF.

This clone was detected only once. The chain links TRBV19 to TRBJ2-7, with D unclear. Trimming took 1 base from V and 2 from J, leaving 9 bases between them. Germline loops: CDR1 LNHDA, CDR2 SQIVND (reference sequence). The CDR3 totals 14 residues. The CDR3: CASSIGPGTYEQYF. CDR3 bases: TGTGCCAGTAGTATAGGTCCAGGAACCTACGAGCAGTACTTC.

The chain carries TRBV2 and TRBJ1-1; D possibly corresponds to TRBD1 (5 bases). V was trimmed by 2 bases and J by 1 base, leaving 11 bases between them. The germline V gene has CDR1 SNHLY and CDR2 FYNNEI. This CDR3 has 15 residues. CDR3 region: CASSERVGANTEAFF. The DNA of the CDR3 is TGTGCCAGCAGTGAACGGGTTGGGGCGAACACTGAAGCTTTCTTT.

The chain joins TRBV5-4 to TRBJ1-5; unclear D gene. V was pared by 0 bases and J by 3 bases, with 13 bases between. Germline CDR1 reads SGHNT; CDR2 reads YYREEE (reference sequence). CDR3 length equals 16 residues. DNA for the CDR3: TGTGCCAGCAGCTTGGGGGGAGGAGGAAACAATCAGCCCCAGCATTTT. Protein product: CASSLGGGGNNQPQHF. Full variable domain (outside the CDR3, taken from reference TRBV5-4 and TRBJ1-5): ETGVTQSPTHLIKTRGQQVTLRCSSQSGHNTVSWYQQALGQGPQFIFQYYREEENGRGNFPPRFSGLQFPNYSSELNVNALELDDSALYLCASSLGGGGNNQPQHFGDGTRLSIL.

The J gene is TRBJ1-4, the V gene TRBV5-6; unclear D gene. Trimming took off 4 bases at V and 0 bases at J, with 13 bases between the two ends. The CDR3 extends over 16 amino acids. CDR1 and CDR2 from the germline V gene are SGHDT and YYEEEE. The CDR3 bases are TGTGCCAGCAGCCGATACGAGCTTTCAACTAATGAAAAACTGTTTTTT. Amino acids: CASSRYELSTNEKLFF.

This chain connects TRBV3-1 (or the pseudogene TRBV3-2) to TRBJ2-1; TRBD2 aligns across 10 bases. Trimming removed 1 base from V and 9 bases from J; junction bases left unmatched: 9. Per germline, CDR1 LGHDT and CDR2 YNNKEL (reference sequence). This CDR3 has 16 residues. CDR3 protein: CASSQGKAGGPGEQFF. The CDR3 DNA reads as TGTGCCAGCAGCCAAGGAAAAGCGGGAGGGCCGGGTGAGCAGTTCTTC.

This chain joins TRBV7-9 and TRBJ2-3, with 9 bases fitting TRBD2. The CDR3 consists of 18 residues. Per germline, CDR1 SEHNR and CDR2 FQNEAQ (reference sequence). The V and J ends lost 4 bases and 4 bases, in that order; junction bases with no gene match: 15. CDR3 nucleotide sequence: TGTGCCAGCAGCTGGCCGACGGGGCTAGCGGGAAACGCAGATACGCAGTATTTT. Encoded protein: CASSWPTGLAGNADTQYF.

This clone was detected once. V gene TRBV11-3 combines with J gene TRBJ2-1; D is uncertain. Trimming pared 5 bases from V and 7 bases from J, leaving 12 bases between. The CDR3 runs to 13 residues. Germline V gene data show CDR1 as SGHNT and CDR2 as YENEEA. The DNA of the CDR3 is TGTGCCAGCAGCCAAATCCATAGTAATGAGCAGTTCTTC. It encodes CASSQIHSNEQFF.

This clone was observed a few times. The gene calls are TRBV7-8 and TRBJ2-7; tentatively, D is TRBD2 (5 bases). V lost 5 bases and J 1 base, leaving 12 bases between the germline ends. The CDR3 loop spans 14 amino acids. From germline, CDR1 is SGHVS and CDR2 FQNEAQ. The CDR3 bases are TGTGCCAGCAGCCCAGTAGAGGGATCCTACGAGCAGTACTTC. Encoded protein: CASSPVEGSYEQYF.

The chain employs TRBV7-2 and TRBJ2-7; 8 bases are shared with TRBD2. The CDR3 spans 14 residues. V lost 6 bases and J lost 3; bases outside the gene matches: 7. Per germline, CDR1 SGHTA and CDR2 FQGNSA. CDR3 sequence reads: CASSRTSPNYEQYF. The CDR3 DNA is TGTGCCAGCAGTCGGACTAGCCCAAACTACGAGCAGTACTTC. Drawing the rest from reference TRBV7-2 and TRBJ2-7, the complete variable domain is GAGVSQSPSNKVTEKGKDVELRCDPISGHTALYWYRQSLGQGLEFLIYFQGNSAPDKSGLPSDRFSAERTGGSVSTLTIQRTQQEDSAVYLCASSRTSPNYEQYFGPGTRLTVT.

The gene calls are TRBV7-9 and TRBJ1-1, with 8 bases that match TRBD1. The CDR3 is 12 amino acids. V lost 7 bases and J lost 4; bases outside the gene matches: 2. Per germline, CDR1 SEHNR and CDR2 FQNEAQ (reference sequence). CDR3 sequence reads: CASTGGVTEAFF. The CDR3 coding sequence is TGTGCCAGCACAGGGGGCGTCACTGAAGCTTTCTTT.